The 25 T cell receptor beta chains below all came from one sample that was sequenced in a study of PD-L1 blockade in urothelial cancer. Sequenced by immunoSEQ multiplex PCR; TCRdb stores in-frame clones only, minus some. This repertoire shows under 60,000 clones, around 85% found once; its top ten account for under 11%. Time point given: peripheral blood 6 weeks after treatment start. The source material was PBMCs, sampled around atezolizumab (anti-PD-L1) treatment. The origin of the receptors is a man aged 55 to 70 with urothelial cancer.

This chain uses TRBV10-3 with TRBJ2-1; 9 positions agree with TRBD1. CDR3 size: 16 residues. The V segment lost 1 base and the J segment 6 bases; nucleotides outside the gene matches: 7. Germline V gives CDR1 ENHRY, CDR2 SYGVKD. CDR3 protein: CAISEWGQGGINEQFF. The CDR3 region has the DNA TGTGCCATCAGTGAGTGGGGACAGGGTGGGATCAATGAGCAGTTCTTC.

The chain recombines TRBV30 with TRBJ2-2; 10 bases align to TRBD2. This CDR3 has 17 amino acids. After removal of 2 bases from V and 8 bases from J, the junction contained 14 bases not matched to a gene. Germline CDR1 is GTSNPN and CDR2 is SVGIG (reference sequence). CDR3 nucleotides: TGTGCCTGGAGTTACGGAACTAGCGGGGCCTCAAGTGGGGAGCTGTTTTTT. Its protein product is CAWSYGTSGASSGELFF.

This chain joins TRBV5-1 and TRBJ2-7, with 11 bases that match TRBD2. The J segment lost 2 bases and the V segment lost 0 bases, leaving 13 bases of the junction unmatched. Germline values: CDR1 SGHRS, CDR2 YFSETQ. This CDR3 has 19 residues. In DNA, the CDR3 is TGCGCCAGCAGCTTGGCCGGAGGGCTAGCGGGGGGACCTACCTACGAGCAGTACTTC. Translated, it gives CASSLAGGLAGGPTYEQYF.

The V call is TRBV7-2, the J call TRBJ2-1, with 8 bases lining up with TRBD1. This CDR3 contains 15 residues. Germline V gene lookup returns CDR1 SGHTA and CDR2 FQGNSA. The J segment lost 1 base and the V segment lost 5 bases, leaving 4 bases of the junction unmatched. CDR3 loop: CASSPDRGSYNEQFF. CDR3 coding DNA: TGTGCCAGCAGCCCCGACAGGGGTTCCTACAATGAGCAGTTCTTC.

This chain connects TRBV10-2 to TRBJ1-5; tentatively, D is TRBD1 (5 bases). With 6 bases removed from V and 0 bases from J, the gap between germline ends came to 12 bases. CDR1 WSHSY and CDR2 SAAADI come from the germline V gene. The CDR3 runs 15 residues. The CDR3, as DNA: TGCGCCAGCAGGGACGGGGGATATAGCAATCAGCCCCAGCATTTT. This translates into CASRDGGYSNQPQHF.

The chain combines TRBV12-2 with TRBJ2-3; the D call in the table, TRBD2, was not verified against the DNA. TRBV12-2 is a documented pseudogene. The CDR3 is 19 amino acids. The CDR3 spells CASRLAMTSGGKSPDTQYF. As DNA, the CDR3 is TGTGCAAGTCGCTTAGCGATGACTAGCGGGGGGAAGTCCCCGGATACGCAGTATTTT.

Here the CDR3 DNA reads TGTGCCAGCAGTTTGGGGGCAGGGGTGCGTTACGAGCAGTACTTC. As protein: CASSLGAGVRYEQYF. This sequence joins TRBV27 and TRBJ2-7; weak D call: TRBD1 (6 bases). V was cut by 3 bases and J by 4 bases, with 16 bases left in between. The CDR3 runs 15 residues. CDR1 and CDR2 from the germline V gene are MNHEY and SMNVEV (reference sequence).

The chain carries TRBV4-3 and TRBJ1-2, with 7 bases fitting TRBD1. The CDR3 spans 12 residues. V gave up 4 bases and J gave up 8 bases; unmatched junction bases: 4. Looked up from germline, CDR1 is LGHNA and CDR2 is YSLEER. CDR3 coding DNA: TGCGCCAGCAGCCGCCAGGGGGAAGGCTACACCTTC. Translation: CASSRQGEGYTF.

This chain links TRBV5-5 with TRBJ1-3; D is uncertain. Looked up from germline, CDR1 is SGHKS and CDR2 is YYEKEE (reference sequence). Trimming stripped 4 bases from V and 8 bases from J, with 10 bases between. This CDR3 is 12 amino acids long. Here the CDR3 reads CASSDDGDTIYF. The DNA for the CDR3 is TGTGCCAGCAGCGACGACGGAGACACCATATATTTT.

This clone has only one observation. This chain links TRBV7-6 with TRBJ2-3; 7 bases agree with TRBD2. Germline assignment: CDR1 SGHVS and CDR2 FNYEAQ. Unmatched junction bases numbered 5, after V lost 1 base and J lost 4 bases. The CDR3 contains 15 residues. The CDR3 reads CASSLGTRSPDTQYF. The CDR3 coding sequence is TGTGCCAGCAGCTTAGGGACTAGGTCGCCAGATACGCAGTATTTT.

The rearrangement links TRBV5-4 to TRBJ1-2; TRBD1 aligns across 7 bases. Germline V gives CDR1 SGHNT, CDR2 YYREEE (reference sequence). This CDR3 contains 12 residues. J lost 4 bases, V lost 4 bases, and 1 base had no gene match. CDR3 amino acids: CASSRDSYGYTF. In DNA, the CDR3 is TGTGCCAGCAGCAGGGACAGCTATGGCTACACCTTC.

The genes are TRBV11-3 and TRBJ1-4; D is unclear. From germline, CDR1 is SGHNT and CDR2 YENEEA. The CDR3 covers 16 residues. Trimming stripped 5 bases from V and 0 bases from J, with 13 bases between. The CDR3 sequence is CASSPRSQPTNEKLFF. The CDR3 coding sequence is TGTGCCAGCAGCCCCAGGTCACAGCCAACTAATGAAAAACTGTTTTTT.

The V and J genes are TRBV7-6 and TRBJ2-1, with D perhaps TRBD1 (7 bases). Trimming removed 2 bases from V and 6 bases from J, with 8 bases in between. CDR1 and CDR2 (germline): SGHVS, FNYEAQ. CDR3 length: 13 residues. This chain's CDR3 is CASSLQGGNEQFF. Written as DNA, the CDR3 is TGTGCCAGCAGCTTACAGGGGGGCAATGAGCAGTTCTTC.

CDR3 DNA: TGTGCCAGCTCACCAAGGACAGGGGGCATGAACACTGAAGCTTTCTTT. Translated, it gives CASSPRTGGMNTEAFF. The chain combines TRBV18 with TRBJ1-1; 11 bases align to TRBD1. CDR1 is KGHSH and CDR2 is LQKENI in the germline V gene. J lost 0 bases, V lost 2 bases, and 2 bases had no gene match. The CDR3 is 16 amino acids.

This chain uses TRBV18 with TRBJ1-6, with 10 bases identical to TRBD1. V lost 5 bases, J lost 7 bases, and 11 bases stayed unmatched. This CDR3 comprises 17 residues. The germline CDR1 and CDR2 sequences are KGHSH and LQKENI. The CDR3 DNA reads TGTGCCAGCTCATGGGGACCGGGACAGGGGTCAAATTCACCCCTCCACTTT. It specifies CASSWGPGQGSNSPLHF.

The chain employs TRBV4-2 and TRBJ2-5; 10 positions agree with TRBD2. Germline values: CDR1 LGHNA, CDR2 YNFKEQ. The CDR3 is made up of 17 amino acids. After removal of 1 base from V and 0 bases from J, the junction contained 5 bases not matched to a gene. DNA for the CDR3: TGTGCCAGCAGCCAAGCAACTAGCGGGGTGAACCAAGAGACCCAGTACTTC. This codes for CASSQATSGVNQETQYF.

CDR3 coding DNA: TGTGCCAGCTCACCACCGGGGCAGGGGGCGCCGACTGAAGCTTTCTTT. Amino acids: CASSPPGQGAPTEAFF. The chain couples TRBV18 to TRBJ1-1, with 8 bases identical to TRBD1. The CDR3 covers 16 residues. After removal of 0 bases from V and 5 bases from J, the junction contained 8 bases not matched to a gene. Germline V gene lookup returns CDR1 KGHSH and CDR2 LQKENI.

This rearrangement joins TRBV7-2 to TRBJ1-5; no definite D call. V was trimmed by 2 bases and J by 2 bases, leaving 13 bases between them. The CDR3 contains 16 residues. Germline-derived CDR1 and CDR2 are SGHTA and FQGNSA. The CDR3 region has the DNA TGTGCCAGCAGCTTAAGAGTCGGTTCGGGCAATCAGCCCCAGCATTTT. Amino acid sequence: CASSLRVGSGNQPQHF.

V usage is TRBV10-1 and J usage is TRBJ1-6; D is ambiguous. With 6 bases removed from V and 10 bases from J, the gap between germline ends came to 13 bases. CDR1 and CDR2 (germline): WNHNN, SYGVQD (reference sequence). This CDR3 contains 13 residues. Here the CDR3 DNA reads TGCGCCAGCAGCCCAGGACTTCGGTCACCCCTCCACTTT. Translation gives CASSPGLRSPLHF.

Details on this clone: Other DNA sequences of this sample code for an identical CDR3. V and J are TRBV7-2 and TRBJ1-2, with D hard to call. With 5 bases removed from V and 2 bases from J, the gap between germline ends came to 12 bases. This CDR3 spans 14 amino acids. Per germline, CDR1 SGHTA and CDR2 FQGNSA. For the CDR3, the DNA is TGTGCCAGCAGCCCAGATACGGGGAACTATGGCTACACCTTC. It translates to CASSPDTGNYGYTF.

This sequence joins TRBV7-9 and TRBJ1-1; 9 positions match TRBD1. CDR1 and CDR2 from the germline V gene are SEHNR and FQNEAQ (reference sequence). V gave up 5 bases and J gave up 5 bases; unmatched junction bases: 6. The CDR3 is 14 amino acids. The CDR3 sequence is CASSPGQGWTEAFF. The CDR3 DNA reads as TGTGCCAGCAGCCCCGGACAGGGGTGGACTGAAGCTTTCTTT.

This CDR3 reads CASSPTIGGGEQYF. The CDR3 bases are TGTGCCAGCAGCCCCACCATCGGGGGGGGCGAGCAGTACTTC. The rearrangement links TRBV7-8 to TRBJ2-7; 8 bases align to TRBD2. Losses at the gene ends were 5 bases for V and 6 bases for J; bases not matched to a gene: 9. The CDR3 is 14 amino acids. Looked up from germline, CDR1 is SGHVS and CDR2 is FQNEAQ.

The chain joins TRBV9 to TRBJ2-7, with D possibly being TRBD1 (7 bases). Germline V gene data show CDR1 as SGDLS and CDR2 as YYNGEE. The CDR3 sequence is 14 residues long. Trimming pared 0 bases from V and 4 bases from J, leaving 11 bases between. The DNA for the CDR3 is TGTGCCAGCAGCGTAGGGGCGGGACAGTACGAGCAGTACTTC. It yields the protein CASSVGAGQYEQYF.

The chain is built from TRBV7-2 and TRBJ2-3; TRBD1 agrees at 10 bases. Germline assignment: CDR1 SGHTA and CDR2 FQGNSA. With V trimmed by 3 bases and J by 10 bases, 7 bases remained unmatched. The length of the CDR3 is 14 residues. Here the CDR3 reads CASSLTGGPDPQYF. DNA for the CDR3: TGTGCCAGCAGCTTGACAGGGGGCCCAGACCCGCAGTATTTT.

The chain uses TRBV28 and TRBJ1-2; D unresolved. V was trimmed by 2 bases and J by 7 bases, leaving 11 bases between them. The V gene's germline CDR1 is MDHEN and CDR2 SYDVKM. The CDR3 sequence is 13 residues long. CDR3 amino acids: CASSLNPLGGYTF. The CDR3 bases are TGTGCCAGCAGTTTAAACCCCCTAGGTGGCTACACCTTC.